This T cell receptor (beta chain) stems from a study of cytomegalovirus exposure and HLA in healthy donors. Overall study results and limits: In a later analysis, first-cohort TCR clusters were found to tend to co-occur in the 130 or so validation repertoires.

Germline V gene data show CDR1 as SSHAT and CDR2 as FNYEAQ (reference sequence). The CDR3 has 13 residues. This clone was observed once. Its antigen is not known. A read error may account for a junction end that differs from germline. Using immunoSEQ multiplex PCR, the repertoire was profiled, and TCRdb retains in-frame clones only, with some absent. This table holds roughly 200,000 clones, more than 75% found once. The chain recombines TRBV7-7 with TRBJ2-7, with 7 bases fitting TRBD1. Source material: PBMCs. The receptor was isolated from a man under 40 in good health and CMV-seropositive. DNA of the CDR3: TGTGCTAGCAGCTTCCAACAGGGGACCGAGCAGTACTTC. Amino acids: CASSFQQGTEQYF.